Listed here are 3 T cell receptor beta chains from one sample, sequenced in a study of T cells in Graves' hyperthyroidism and ophthalmopathy. RNA transcripts provided the source from which TCR beta CDR3 regions were amplified. In the first-round RT-PCR of the TCR CDR3, the HTBI primer set was used. Each CDR3 protein gets one entry after TCRdb re-called the multiplex PCR reads with MiXCR. The sample lists a few hundred thousand distinct CDR3 sequences, 15% to 20% occurring once. The specimen was blood. Receptors originate from a woman aged 60 to 75 with Graves' ophthalmopathy.

Many counts were recorded for this clonotype. The chain combines TRBV20-1 with TRBJ1-1; no clear D. The CDR3 loop spans 11 amino acids. Trimming stripped 8 bases from V and 1 base from J, with 8 bases between. Germline loops: CDR1 DFQATT, CDR2 SNEGSKA (reference sequence). CDR3 amino acids: CSPTGNTEAFF. The DNA of the CDR3 is TGCAGTCCTACTGGGAACACTGAAGCTTTCTTT.

This clonotype has ten or more counts. The chain carries TRBV9 and TRBJ2-3; no clear D gene. The length of the CDR3 is 16 residues. V was pared by 0 bases and J by 1 base, with 12 bases between. The germline gives CDR1 SGDLS, CDR2 YYNGEE. The CDR3 DNA reads TGTGCCAGCAGCGTAGGGGCAGGAAGGGGCACAGATACGCAGTATTTT. It yields the protein CASSVGAGRGTDTQYF.

This clonotype was counted many times. The chain recombines TRBV28 with TRBJ2-5, with TRBD2 matching 13 bases. This CDR3 contains 15 residues. In germline, CDR1 is MDHEN, CDR2 SYDVKM. The V gene end was trimmed by 7 bases and the J gene end by 4 bases; junction bases not matched to a gene: 6. The DNA for the CDR3 is TGTGCCAGCACCGGGACTAGCGGGATCTCAGAGACCCAGTACTTC. This gives the protein CASTGTSGISETQYF.